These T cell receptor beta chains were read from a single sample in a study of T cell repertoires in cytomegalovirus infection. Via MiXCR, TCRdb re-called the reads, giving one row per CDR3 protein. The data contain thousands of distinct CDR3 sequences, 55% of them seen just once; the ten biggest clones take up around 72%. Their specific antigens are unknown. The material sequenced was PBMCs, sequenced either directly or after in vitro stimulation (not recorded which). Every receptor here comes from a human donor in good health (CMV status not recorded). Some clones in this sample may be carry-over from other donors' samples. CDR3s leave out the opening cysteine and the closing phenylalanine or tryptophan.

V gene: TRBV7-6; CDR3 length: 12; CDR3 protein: ASSLEGAVSPLH
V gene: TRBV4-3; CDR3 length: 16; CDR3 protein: ASRQDSRLGASTDTQY
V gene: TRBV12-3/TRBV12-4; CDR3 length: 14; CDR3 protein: ASSHRVSKQGTEVL
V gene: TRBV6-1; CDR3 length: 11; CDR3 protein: ASSEDRGYEQY
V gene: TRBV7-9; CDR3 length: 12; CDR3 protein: ASRGEGHNSPLH
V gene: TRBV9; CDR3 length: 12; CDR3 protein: ASSGLSANTEAF
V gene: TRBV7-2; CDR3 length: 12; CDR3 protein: ASSPGLLNNEQF
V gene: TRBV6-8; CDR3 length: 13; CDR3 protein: APVLRQGTHHPQH
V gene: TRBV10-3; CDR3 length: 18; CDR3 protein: AISETERGSDETRNQPQY
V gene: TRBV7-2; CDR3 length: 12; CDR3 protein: ASSLEMGNYEQY
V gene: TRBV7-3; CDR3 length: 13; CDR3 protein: ASSSRTTSTDTQY
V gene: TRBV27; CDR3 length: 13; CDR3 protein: ASKTGGFGYNEQF
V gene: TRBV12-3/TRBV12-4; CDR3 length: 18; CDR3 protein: ASSSLSLLGLQRSYNEQF
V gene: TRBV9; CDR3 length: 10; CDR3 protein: ASSVAEETQY
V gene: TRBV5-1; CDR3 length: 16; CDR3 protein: ASSPGDISSSYNSPLH
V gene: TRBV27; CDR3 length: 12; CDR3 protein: AISTGQGAGCYT
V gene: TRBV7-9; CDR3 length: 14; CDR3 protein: ASSLIGQTTYNEQF
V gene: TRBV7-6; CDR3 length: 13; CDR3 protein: ASSSEETGGRGYT
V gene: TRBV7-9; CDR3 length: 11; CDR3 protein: ASGRIASYEQY
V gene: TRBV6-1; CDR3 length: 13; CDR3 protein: ASNILAGEIYEQY
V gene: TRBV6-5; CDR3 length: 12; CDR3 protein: ASSHGGHIYEQY
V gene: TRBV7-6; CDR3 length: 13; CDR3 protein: ASSPETYRNQSHH
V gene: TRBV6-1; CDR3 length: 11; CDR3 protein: ASSYGIAGGYT
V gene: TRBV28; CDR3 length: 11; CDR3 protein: ATLAVNSYEQY
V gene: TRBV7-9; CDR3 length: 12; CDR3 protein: ASRGTGGSLGYT
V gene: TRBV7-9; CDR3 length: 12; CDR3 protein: ASSSVLNAYEQY
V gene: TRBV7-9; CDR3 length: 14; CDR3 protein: SSGLLGISAYNEKF
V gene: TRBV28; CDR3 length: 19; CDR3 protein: ASSLGRTALGAMATNEKLF
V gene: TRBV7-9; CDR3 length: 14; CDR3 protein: ASSWLGISTSNDHV
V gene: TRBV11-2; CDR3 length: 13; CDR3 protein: ASSFSGSVAGELF
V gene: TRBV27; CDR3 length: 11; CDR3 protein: ASSLGREGTQY
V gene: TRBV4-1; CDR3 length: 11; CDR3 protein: ASSQDGENTQY
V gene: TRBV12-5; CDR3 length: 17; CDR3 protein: ASGLVSVIGAFPYNEQL
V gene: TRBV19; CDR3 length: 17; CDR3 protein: ASSSIYTGSFEDNQPQH
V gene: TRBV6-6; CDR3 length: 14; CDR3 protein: ASSLGLAGDTYEQY
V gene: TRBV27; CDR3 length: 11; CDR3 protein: ASSSSNRNEQF
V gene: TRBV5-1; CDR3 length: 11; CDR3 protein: ASSLDGAQPQH
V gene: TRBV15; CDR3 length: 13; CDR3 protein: ATSRAWGTGGKAF
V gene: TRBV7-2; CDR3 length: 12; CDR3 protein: ASCWDTPVDEQY
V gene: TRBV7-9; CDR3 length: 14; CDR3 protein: ASSLLGISTYNDKF
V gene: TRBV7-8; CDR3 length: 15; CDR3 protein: ASSPTSGLSGANVLT
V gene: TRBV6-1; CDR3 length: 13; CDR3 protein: ASSLAGAGTDTQY
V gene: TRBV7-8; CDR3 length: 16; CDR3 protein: ASSLTGTSGLAKNIQY
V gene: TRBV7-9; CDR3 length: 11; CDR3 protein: ASSQTWEPEAF
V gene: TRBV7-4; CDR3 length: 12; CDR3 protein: ASSLVQRIYEQY
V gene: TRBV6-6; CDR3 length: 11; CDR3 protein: ASRITGFDEAF
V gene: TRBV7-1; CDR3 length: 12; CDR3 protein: ASSPPPQIVGYT
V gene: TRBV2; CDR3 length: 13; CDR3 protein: ASSEGDEGPYEQY
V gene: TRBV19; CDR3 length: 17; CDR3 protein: ASISIYTGTGEDNQPPH
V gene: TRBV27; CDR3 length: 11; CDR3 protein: ASKTPGRYGYT